Each of the 2 T cell receptor beta chains below was sequenced from the same sample in a study of shared clonotypes between healthy human individuals. CD45RO-negative, CCR7-positively selected cells formed the naive CD8 fraction, excluding terminally differentiated effector memory CD45RA+ cells. Here immunoSEQ multiplex PCR was the method, and the copy in TCRdb shows in-frame clones only, minus some. The profile shows approximately 840,000 clones, about 97% of them singletons. Sequencing was done on a sample of naive CD8+ T cells sorted from blood. All receptors derive from a man aged 30 to 39 in good health.

The chain combines TRBV7-2 with TRBJ2-3; D uncertain. Germline assignment: CDR1 SGHTA and CDR2 FQGNSA. The CDR3 extends over 13 amino acids. Between the trimmed V and J ends, which lost 2 bases and 0 bases, there was a span of 3 bases. DNA of the CDR3: TGTGCCAGCAGCTTACCCAGCACAGATACGCAGTATTTT. Protein product: CASSLPSTDTQYF.

The CDR3 DNA reads TGTGCCAGCAGCTCCCTTGAGGGATATAGCACAGATACGCAGTATTTT. Translated: CASSSLEGYSTDTQYF. The chain recombines TRBV27 with TRBJ2-3; tentative D call: TRBD2 (5 bases). Germline-derived CDR1 and CDR2 are MNHEY and SMNVEV (reference sequence). The CDR3 spans 16 residues. The V and J ends lost 6 bases and 0 bases respectively, with 16 bases between them.